This TCR beta chain was sequenced during a study of OX40 agonist ivuxolimab in advanced cancers. Study-wide context: Intravenous ivuxolimab at 0.01 to 10 mg/kg was given to patients every 2 weeks.

With respect to this clone: The antigen is unknown.

Samples were taken at baseline and on day 1 of cycles 4 and 7. The V end lost 1 base, the J end lost 5 bases, and 3 bases lay between the germline ends. The CDR3 is 12 residues long. Germline V gene data show CDR1 as KGHSH and CDR2 as LQKENI. Sequencing used immunoSEQ multiplex PCR; TCRdb keeps in-frame clones, though not all of them. The repertoire consists of 45,000 to 65,000 clones, with approximately 79% occurring once and the leading ten covering approximately 2.3%. Study observations and caveats: There were, on average, more expanded clones in CD8+ T cells than in CD4+. With doses of 0.1 to 3.0 mg/kg, CD4+ and CD8+ blood T cells had undergone clonal expansion by week 6.

This sequence originates from an adult with an advanced solid tumor such as melanoma, head and neck, liver or kidney cancer. The J gene is TRBJ2-1, the V gene TRBV18; no firm D call. The material was CD4+ or CD8+ T cells sorted from blood, obtained in a trial of the OX40 agonist ivuxolimab. The CDR3 spells CASSPLDNEQFF. CDR3 DNA sequence: TGTGCCAGCTCACCACTTGACAATGAGCAGTTCTTC. Supplemented by reference TRBV18 and TRBJ2-1, the full variable domain reads NAGVMQNPRHLVRRRGQEARLRCSPMKGHSHVYWYRQLPEEGLKFMVYLQKENIIDESGMPKERFSAEFPKEGPSILRIQQVVRGDSAAYFCASSPLDNEQFFGPGTRLTVL.